The T cell receptor (beta chain) described here comes from a study of CD8 T cells in Susac syndrome. cDNA came from approximately 0.5 to 1 ug RNA primed by random hexamers. TCRdb reprocessed the immunoSEQ multiplex PCR reads with MiXCR, giving one entry per CDR3 protein. The sample holds 100,000 to 150,000 distinct CDR3 sequences; around 94% are singletons and the top ten take 0.2% to 0.25%. This CDR3 is built from 13 residues. Germline values: CDR1 DFQATT, CDR2 SNEGSKA (reference sequence). V dropped 6 bases and J dropped 3 bases, with 15 bases sitting between them. Susac syndrome patients met recently defined diagnostic criteria for definite or probable disease. Study findings and constraints: The study admitted that it had a relatively small number of individuals in its TCR sequencing and HLA analysis.

The table lists this clonotype with a few counts. The target antigen is unknown. This TCR was recovered from a human donor with Susac syndrome. The rearrangement joins TRBV20-1 to TRBJ2-7, with D perhaps matching TRBD2 (6 bases). Source material: CD8+ T cells from PBMCs. The CDR3 here is CSASGLLVYEQYF. CDR3 nucleotide sequence: TGCAGTGCATCGGGACTCCTGGTCTACGAGCAGTACTTC.